Described below is a single T cell receptor beta chain sequence and its context. These data belong to a study of blood T cell repertoires in COVID-19. Profiled with immunoSEQ multiplex PCR; TCRdb holds only in-frame clones, not every one. Of 140,000 to 150,000 clones detected, 87% appear once; the ten largest clones hold approximately 0.98%. CDR3 length equals 15 residues. V lost 5 bases and J lost 5, with 18 bases in between. CDR1 and CDR2 (germline): SGHAT, FQNNGV. V usage is TRBV11-2 and J usage is TRBJ2-5; D may be TRBD2 (5 bases). The source material was peripheral blood. This TCR came from a woman between 45 and 65 years old with acute or convalescent COVID-19. The CDR3 DNA reads TGTGCCAGCAGCCGAACTTCGGACTCCGGGGAGACCCAGTACTTC. Its protein is CASSRTSDSGETQYF.